This T cell receptor beta chain was recorded in a study of T cell clonality in common variable immunodeficiency (dated by TCRdb to between 2014 and 2017). Here is what the overall study found, with its caveats: TCRbeta clonality was higher in CVID subjects than in healthy controls (t-test p = 0.018), and the increase was most characteristic of about a third of subjects. It was noted by the authors that sequencing of the repertoires of T cell subpopulations would be needed to clarify the cause of the increased clonality in CVID. Even though DNA input was equal, the average per sample came to some 90,000 unique sequences for controls compared with 25,000 to 35,000 for CVID samples. CVID subjects shared fewer TCRbeta clones with each other than healthy controls did (p < 0.0001). Reportedly, TCRbeta sequences from CVID had fewer deletions and N-nucleotide insertions, and highly modified clones with 13 or more V deletions were absent from CVID. Correlations between repertoire features and clinical complications were limited by patient heterogeneity within the CVID cohort.

Equivalent amounts of genomic DNA from CVID and control samples were used as sequencing input. For every sample, a 60 bp segment covering the rearranged TCRbeta CDR3 region was amplified and then sequenced. The immunoSEQ assay, a bias-corrected multiplex PCR combined with high-throughput sequencing, was used for TCRbeta amplification. Processing in the source paper ran as follows. Every unique nucleotide sequence counted as a clone and was annotated with V, D and J genes, copy number and frequency. Sequences were labeled productive if in frame, and non-productive if out of frame or containing stop codons. As previously described, clonality was calculated on the basis of Shannon's entropy. The predicted amino acid sequences of productive clones were used to derive mean CDR3 Kyte-Doolittle hydropathy. Scaled V gene usage was hierarchically clustered using Manhattan distance and complete linkage with the R hclust function. To assess clone sharing by CDR3 amino acid sequence, 12 repertoires per group were resampled over 100 rounds. The repertoires were searched for 70 published EBV-specific and almost 250 published CMV-specific TCRbeta sequences. Analysis left out a couple of CVID samples that produced under 10,000 sequences, so around 40 CVID repertoires remained. The source is immuneACCESS, and TCRdb retained only in-frame sequences with V and J called. Part of the clones is not carried over; for the studies checked, unresolved V genes explain less than half of this, and the remainder is unexplained. The V and J calls and the clone size are those of that table, but D and trimming were determined from the DNA. Across this sample, roughly 29,000 clones were tabulated and none appeared just once. The biggest ten clones account for 3.2% of the sample.

Standard criteria, namely reduction of serum IgG, IgA and/or IgM below the normal range together with specific antibody deficiency, were applied for the diagnosis of CVID. The CVID group comprised some 44 subjects, around 15 female and roughly 30 male, aged roughly 8 to 65 years with a mean age of around 40. Both CVID patients and healthy controls were predominantly of Caucasian heritage. Replacement immunoglobulin therapy had been administered to all CVID subjects for at least one year at the time of study participation. When blood was collected, none of the CVID subjects were ill or on immunomodulatory or immunosuppressive medication. From each donor, roughly 4.5 to 8.5 ml of heparinized peripheral whole blood was collected. TCRbeta CDR3 repertoires were sequenced from genomic DNA of adults with common variable immune deficiency (CVID) and healthy adult controls. To isolate peripheral blood mononuclear cells, diluted blood was subjected to density centrifugation over Hypaque 1077 or Ficoll-Paque. Genomic DNA was extracted from unsorted mononuclear cells by Qiagen column purification or by a centrifugation-based method.

The germline V gene sets CDR1 to SQVTM and CDR2 to ANQGSEA. V is shortened by 3 bases, J by 1 base, and the region joining them spans 6 bases. The CDR3 numbers 13 residues from cysteine through phenylalanine. Only the CDR3 bases that were read are kept: 30 of them, in frame from base 1. This clone has ten or more counts. Its antigen remains unidentified. The read falls 3 residues short of the CDR3 end, and the missing part is taken from the germline J gene. The origin of this receptor is a human donor with common variable immunodeficiency. Sequenced input: peripheral blood mononuclear cells. This chain joins TRBV29-1 to TRBJ2-2; too little of a D gene remains to name it. The CDR3 in this case is CSVDTENTGELFF. Incomplete CDR3 DNA: TGCAGCGTTGATACAGAGAACACCGGGGAG.